Presented here are 11 T cell receptor beta chains from one specimen sequenced in a study of vaccination effects on CD4 cells after COVID-19. This table comes from immunoSEQ multiplex PCR, and its TCRdb copy is limited to in-frame clones, with some not included. The data contain 30,000 or so clones, over 55% of them seen just once; the ten biggest clones take up under 10%. With about ten days of culture completed, CD4+ T cells were isolated. No antigen has been assigned to these receptors. Here the sequenced sample was CD4+ T cells from PBMCs cultured without peptide, taken before COVID-19 vaccination. The receptors derive from a human donor who received a COVID-19 vaccine.

The genes are TRBV6-2 or TRBV6-3 and TRBJ2-1, with 7 positions matching TRBD1. The V gene end was trimmed by 0 bases and the J gene end by 3 bases; junction bases not matched to a gene: 2. Looked up from germline, CDR1 is MNHEY and CDR2 is SVGEGT. The CDR3 has 15 residues. For the CDR3, the DNA is TGTGCCAGCAGTTACTCGACAGGGAGCTACAATGAGCAGTTCTTC. Amino acid sequence: CASSYSTGSYNEQFF.

This rearrangement joins TRBV18 to TRBJ2-5, with D uncertain. V gave up 2 bases and J gave up 4 bases, with 14 bases separating them. Germline assignment: CDR1 KGHSH and CDR2 LQKENI. The CDR3 extends over 15 amino acids. CDR3 sequence (DNA): TGTGCCAGCTCACCAGTGGGGTCGGTAGGAGAGACCCAGTACTTC. This codes for CASSPVGSVGETQYF.

The V gene is TRBV3-1 (or the pseudogene TRBV3-2), the J gene TRBJ1-5; 9 bases are a match to TRBD1. The CDR3 sequence is 14 residues long. Trimming at V came to 4 bases and at J to 6 bases, leaving 4 bases not matched to a gene. Germline-derived CDR1 and CDR2 are LGHDT and YNNKEL (reference sequence). CDR3 residues: CASSPTGGRQPQHF. CDR3 nucleotides: TGTGCCAGCAGCCCAACAGGGGGCCGTCAGCCCCAGCATTTT.

This chain links TRBV19 with TRBJ1-2; weak D call: TRBD1 (6 bases). V lost 7 bases and J 7 bases, leaving 19 bases between the germline ends. CDR3 length: 14 amino acids. Germline values: CDR1 LNHDA, CDR2 SQIVND (reference sequence). The CDR3 bases are TGTGCCAGTACATCTGTCCAGGGGTCCACTGGCTACACCTTC. Its translation is CASTSVQGSTGYTF.

This clone was counted only a few times. The chain is built from TRBV5-4 and TRBJ2-7; 7 bases align to TRBD1. The CDR3 runs to 14 residues. Germline loops: CDR1 SGHNT, CDR2 YYREEE (reference sequence). V trimming: 2 bases; J trimming: 2 bases; junction bases outside the gene matches: 4. As DNA, the CDR3 is TGTGCCAGCAGCTTACGACAGGGTACCTACGAGCAGTACTTC. It yields the protein CASSLRQGTYEQYF.

The genes are TRBV10-1 and TRBJ2-5; D uncertain. CDR1 WNHNN and CDR2 SYGVQD come from the germline V gene (reference sequence). The CDR3 contains 13 residues. Trimming stripped 6 bases from V and 2 bases from J, with 10 bases between. As DNA, the CDR3 is TGCGCCAGCAGCTCTGACCAGCAAGAGACCCAGTACTTC. It translates to CASSSDQQETQYF.

This clone was seen only a few times. The chain uses TRBV7-8 and TRBJ1-5; 7 positions agree with TRBD1. The length of the CDR3 is 14 residues. Trimming removed 5 bases from V and 7 bases from J; junction bases left unmatched: 8. CDR1 and CDR2 from the germline V gene are SGHVS and FQNEAQ. The CDR3, as DNA: TGTGCCAGCAGCCTTACAGGGGATAGACAGCCCCAGCATTTT. Protein sequence: CASSLTGDRQPQHF.

The CDR3 loop is CASSIRRGGSNQPQHF. The CDR3 bases are TGTGCCAGTAGTATCCGCCGGGGGGGGAGCAATCAGCCCCAGCATTTT. The genes are TRBV19 and TRBJ1-5, with D perhaps TRBD1 (5 bases). Trimming removed 3 bases at V and 1 base at J, with 13 bases between. In germline, CDR1 is LNHDA, CDR2 SQIVND (reference sequence). The CDR3 loop spans 16 amino acids.

This clone was seen just once. The genes are TRBV3-1 (or the pseudogene TRBV3-2) and TRBJ2-7; D is possibly TRBD2 (7 bases). CDR1 and CDR2 (germline): LGHDT, YNNKEL (reference sequence). The germline V and J ends were trimmed by 5 bases and 8 bases, with 16 bases remaining between them. This CDR3 contains 13 residues. The CDR3 spells CASSGGALGKQYF. In nucleotides, the CDR3 is TGTGCCAGCAGCGGGGGGGCTCTCGGGAAGCAGTACTTC.

This clone has a handful of counts. The rearrangement joins TRBV19 to TRBJ1-1; TRBD1 agrees at 7 bases. Germline CDR1 and CDR2: LNHDA and SQIVND (reference sequence). The CDR3 length is 15 residues. V shed 7 bases, J shed 0 bases, and the junction held 8 bases outside the gene matches. The DNA for the CDR3 is TGTGCCAGTACCAAGGACAGGAGCCTGAACACTGAAGCTTTCTTT. Residues: CASTKDRSLNTEAFF.

The chain links TRBV18 to TRBJ2-1, with 8 nucleotides matching TRBD2. Germline CDR1 KGHSH, CDR2 LQKENI. V shed 5 bases, J shed 2 bases, and the junction held 5 bases outside the gene matches. The CDR3 spans 15 residues. The CDR3 spells CASSSGLATYNEQFF. The DNA for the CDR3 is TGTGCCAGCTCATCCGGACTAGCAACCTACAATGAGCAGTTCTTC.